This T cell receptor (beta chain) was identified during a study of cytomegalovirus exposure and HLA in healthy donors. Study-level points and caveats: Within the data, a cluster of highly shared sequence variants was likely a sequencing artifact.

Germline lookup yields CDR1 SQVTM and CDR2 ANQGSEA. This CDR3 region has 13 residues. The ends were cut back, 6 bases at V and 3 bases at J, with 13 bases in the middle. For this clone: Its target is not known.

Use of 60 Vbeta and 13 Jbeta primers characterized the PCR. Measured with immunoSEQ multiplex PCR; TCRdb has only the in-frame clones, and not every one. The table includes 90,000 to 100,000 clones, over 75% detected once. Sequencing input: PBMCs. V gene TRBV29-1 combines with J gene TRBJ2-3, with D perhaps matching TRBD1 (7 bases). The sequence came from a man aged 18-30 years in good health and CMV-seronegative. CDR3 nucleotides: TGCAGCGTCCAGGGGGGAAGTACAGATACGCAGTATTTT. It translates to CSVQGGSTDTQYF.